The 8 T cell receptor beta chains reported below all come from one sample, sequenced in a study of regulatory T cells in long-lasting Graves disease. According to the study, TCR beta libraries were built with iRepertoire HTBI primers and CDR3-region Arm-PCR. TCRdb ran MiXCR on the multiplex PCR reads and lists one entry per CDR3 protein. Of approximately 310,000 distinct CDR3 sequences listed, 15% to 20% were seen once; the top ten hold about 38%. Stated time point: newly diagnosed GD, antithyroid drugs for less than 3 months. PBMCs were the source of the RNA used for TCR sequencing. Sequenced material: peripheral blood mononuclear cells (PBMCs), taken at new diagnosis, from a patient treated with antithyroid drugs. Receptor source: a female donor with Graves disease.

The chain combines TRBV12-3 or TRBV12-4 with TRBJ1-6; no firm D call. The CDR3 contains 13 residues. The V and J ends lost 6 bases and 9 bases respectively, with 12 bases between them. This CDR3 reads CASSQKIPSPLHF. As DNA, the CDR3 is TGTGCCAGCAGCCAAAAAATTCCTTCACCCCTCCACTTT.

This clonotype occurred many times. This rearrangement joins TRBV15 to TRBJ1-2; unclear D gene. CDR1 LNHNV and CDR2 YYDKDF come from the germline V gene (reference sequence). There are 17 residues in the CDR3. V was shortened by 6 bases and J by 0 bases, with 20 bases between the two germline ends. DNA for the CDR3: TGTGCCACCAGTAACGGGCCTACAGTCGGAGCTAACTATGGCTACACCTTC. It encodes CATSNGPTVGANYGYTF.

In this sample, this clonotype turned up many times. This CDR3 reads CASSPGLPSEQFF. DNA for the CDR3: TGTGCCAGCAGTCCCGGACTCCCCTCCGAGCAGTTCTTC. The chain joins TRBV27 to TRBJ2-1; tentatively, D is TRBD2 (5 bases). Germline assignment: CDR1 MNHEY and CDR2 SMNVEV (reference sequence). Deletions cut 5 bases from V and 10 bases from J, with 15 bases between. The CDR3 runs 13 residues.

Ten or more counts support this clonotype. The chain carries TRBV11-1 and TRBJ2-1; D remains unclear. CDR1 and CDR2 from the germline V gene are SGHAT and FQDESV (reference sequence). V was pared by 5 bases and J by 8 bases, with 13 bases between. The CDR3 loop spans 13 amino acids. The CDR3 DNA reads TGTGCCAGCAGCCGGACGCCCTGGGATGAGCAGTTCTTC. This gives the protein CASSRTPWDEQFF.

The V call is TRBV29-1, the J call TRBJ2-1; 9 bases align to TRBD2. CDR3 length: 18 residues. Germline V lookup: CDR1 SQVTM, CDR2 ANQGSEA. The V gene end was trimmed by 4 bases and the J gene end by 6 bases; junction bases not matched to a gene: 19. CDR3 DNA: TGCAGCGTTGGAGATCATATTACCGGGACTAGCAGCATCAATGAGCAGTTCTTC. Translation: CSVGDHITGTSSINEQFF.

This clonotype showed up many times. The J gene is TRBJ2-2, the V gene TRBV28; TRBD2 matches 14 bases. The CDR3 is made up of 16 amino acids. CDR1 is MDHEN and CDR2 is SYDVKM in the germline V gene. With 4 bases clipped from V and 7 bases from J, the junction kept 5 bases outside the gene matches. CDR3 residues: CASSSGLAGDGGELFF. The CDR3 bases are TGTGCCAGCAGTTCGGGACTAGCGGGAGATGGCGGGGAGCTGTTTTTT. Complete variable domain (other parts from reference TRBV28 and TRBJ2-2): DVKVTQSSRYLVKRTGEKVFLECVQDMDHENMFWYRQDPGLGLRLIYFSYDVKMKEKGDIPEGYSVSREKKERFSLILESASTNQTSMYLCASSSGLAGDGGELFFGEGSRLTVL.

This clonotype was recorded at least ten times. This chain joins TRBV28 and TRBJ1-1, with 7 positions matching TRBD1. The CDR3 is made up of 11 amino acids. The germline V gene has CDR1 MDHEN and CDR2 SYDVKM. Trimming took 8 bases from V and 12 from J; bases not matched to a gene: 9. DNA of the CDR3: TGTGCCAGCGGCAGGGGGTTGAGGTCTTTCTTT. This codes for CASGRGLRSFF. Using reference TRBV28 and TRBJ1-1 for the parts outside the CDR3, the full variable domain is DVKVTQSSRYLVKRTGEKVFLECVQDMDHENMFWYRQDPGLGLRLIYFSYDVKMKEKGDIPEGYSVSREKKERFSLILESASTNQTSMYLCASGRGLRSFFGQGTRLTVV.

Concerning this clonotype itself: Since a much larger clone is just one base distant, this may be a read error. The CDR3 reads CASSPQGARQNTGELFF. The DNA for the CDR3 is TGTGCCAGCAGCCCCCAAGGGGCCCGGCAGAACACCGGGGAGCTGTTTTTT. The chain recombines TRBV7-9 with TRBJ2-2; weak D call: TRBD1 (5 bases). Trimming removed 5 bases from V and 1 base from J, with 17 bases in between. Per the germline V gene, CDR1 is SEHNR and CDR2 is FQNEAQ (reference sequence). The CDR3 covers 17 residues.